This T cell receptor (beta chain) originates from a study of OX40 agonist ivuxolimab in advanced cancers. Study information: At doses from 0.01 to 10 mg/kg, patients were given intravenous ivuxolimab every 2 weeks. Patients with hepatocellular carcinoma, melanoma, renal cell or head and neck cancer made up the dose-escalation patients. Eligibility rules accepted prior anti-PD-1, anti-PD-L1 or anti-CTLA-4 therapy, and 30% to 40% had some.

This table comes from immunoSEQ multiplex PCR, and its TCRdb copy is limited to in-frame clones, with some not included. The data show under 150,000 clones, with 90% seen just once and 0.9% to 1.2% held by the top ten. The CDR3 covers 16 residues. The junction had 12 bases not matched to a gene; V was cut back by 3 bases and J by 10 bases. CDR1 and CDR2 from the germline V gene are LNHDA and SQIVND (reference sequence). This material consisted of CD4+ or CD8+ T cells sorted from blood, taken in a trial of the OX40 agonist ivuxolimab. This receptor was obtained from an adult with an advanced solid tumor such as melanoma, head and neck, liver or kidney cancer. V usage is TRBV19 and J usage is TRBJ1-1; 12 positions match TRBD1. This chain's CDR3 is CASSIGDGTGGQGAFF. For the CDR3, the DNA is TGTGCCAGTAGTATCGGCGACGGGACAGGGGGCCAGGGAGCTTTCTTT.